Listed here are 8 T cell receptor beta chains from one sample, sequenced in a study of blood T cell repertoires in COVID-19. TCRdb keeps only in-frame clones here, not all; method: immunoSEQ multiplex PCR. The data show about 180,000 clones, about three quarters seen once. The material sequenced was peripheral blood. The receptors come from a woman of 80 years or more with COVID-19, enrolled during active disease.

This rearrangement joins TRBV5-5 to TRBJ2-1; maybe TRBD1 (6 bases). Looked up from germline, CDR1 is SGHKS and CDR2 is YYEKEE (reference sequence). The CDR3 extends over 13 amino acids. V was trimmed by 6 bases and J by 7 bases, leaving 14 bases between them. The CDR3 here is CASTATGINEQFF. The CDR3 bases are TGTGCCAGCACCGCGACAGGAATAAATGAGCAGTTCTTC.

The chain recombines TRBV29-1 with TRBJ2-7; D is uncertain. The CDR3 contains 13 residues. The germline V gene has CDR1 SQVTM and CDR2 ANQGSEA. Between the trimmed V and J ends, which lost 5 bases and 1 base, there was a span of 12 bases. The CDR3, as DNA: TGCAGCGTTTCATTATTACAGTCCTACGAGCAGTACTTC. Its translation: CSVSLLQSYEQYF.

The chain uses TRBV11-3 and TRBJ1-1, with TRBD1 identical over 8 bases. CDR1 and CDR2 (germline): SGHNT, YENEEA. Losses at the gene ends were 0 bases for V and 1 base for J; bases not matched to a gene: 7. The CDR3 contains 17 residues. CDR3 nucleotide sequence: TGTGCCAGCAGCTTAGATCTTGGGGGACAGGCGAACACTGAAGCTTTCTTT. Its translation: CASSLDLGGQANTEAFF.

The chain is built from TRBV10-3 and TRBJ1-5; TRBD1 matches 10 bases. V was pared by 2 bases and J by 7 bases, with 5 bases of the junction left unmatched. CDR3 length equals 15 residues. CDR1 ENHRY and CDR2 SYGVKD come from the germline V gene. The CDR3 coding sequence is TGTGCCATCAGTGAGGACAGGGGGCGATGGCAGCCCCAGCATTTT. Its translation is CAISEDRGRWQPQHF.

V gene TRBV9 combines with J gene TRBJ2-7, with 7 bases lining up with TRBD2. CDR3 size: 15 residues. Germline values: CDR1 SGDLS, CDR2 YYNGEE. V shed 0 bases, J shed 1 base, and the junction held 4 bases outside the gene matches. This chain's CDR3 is CASSVGLAESYEQYF. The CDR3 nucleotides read TGTGCCAGCAGCGTAGGGCTAGCGGAGTCCTACGAGCAGTACTTC.

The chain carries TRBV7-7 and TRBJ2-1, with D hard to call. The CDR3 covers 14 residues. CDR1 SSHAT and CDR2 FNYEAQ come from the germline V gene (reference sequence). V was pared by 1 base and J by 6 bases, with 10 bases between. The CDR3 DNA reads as TGTGCCAGCAGCTTAGATTGGAGAGTCAATGAGCAGTTCTTC. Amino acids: CASSLDWRVNEQFF.

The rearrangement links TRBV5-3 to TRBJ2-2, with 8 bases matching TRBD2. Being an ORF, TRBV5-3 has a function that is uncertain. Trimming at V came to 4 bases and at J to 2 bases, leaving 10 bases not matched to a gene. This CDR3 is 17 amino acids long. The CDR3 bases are TGTGCCAGAAGCCCTTCCCAACTAGCGGCTAACACCGGGGAGCTGTTTTTT. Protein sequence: CARSPSQLAANTGELFF.

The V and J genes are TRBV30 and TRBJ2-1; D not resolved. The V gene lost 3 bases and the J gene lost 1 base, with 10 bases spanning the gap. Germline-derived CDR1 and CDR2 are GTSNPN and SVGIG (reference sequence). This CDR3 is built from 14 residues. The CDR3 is CAWSPSFSYNEQFF. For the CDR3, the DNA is TGTGCCTGGAGCCCGAGTTTTTCCTACAATGAGCAGTTCTTC.